Below, 24 T cell receptor beta chains from the same sample are listed, as sequenced in a study of T cells in women clearing cervical HPV infection. The protocol was immunoSEQ multiplex PCR, while the TCRdb copy is restricted to in-frame clones and leaves out a portion. This specimen shows roughly 20,000 clones; the ten leading clones hold around 5%. Material for sequencing was blood buffy coat. These receptors originate from a woman aged 18-70 years with a cervical HPV16 infection that either progressed to CIN3+ or cleared (not recorded which).

Notes on this clone: The observed sequence ends 3 residues before the CDR3 terminus, with the missing tail filled in from the germline J gene. The chain uses TRBV4-1 and TRBJ1-5, with 8 bases that match TRBD1. The CDR3 is 17 amino acids. Trimming removed 0 bases from V and 7 bases from J; junction bases left unmatched: 11. Germline CDR1 and CDR2: MGHRA and YSYEKL. CDR3 region: CASSQDPPGGAWQPQHF. The sequenced CDR3 bases are TGCGCCAGCAGCCAAGATCCCCCAGGGGGCGCCTGGCAGCCC.

In the case of this clone: The read gets to within 3 residues of the CDR3 end, and the germline J gene fills in the rest. The chain links TRBV20-1 to TRBJ1-4, with D tentatively TRBD1 (5 bases). Trimming pared 0 bases from V and 3 bases from J, leaving 8 bases between. Per the germline V gene, CDR1 is DFQATT and CDR2 is SNEGSKA (reference sequence). This CDR3 has 14 residues. The DNA read from the CDR3 is TGCAGTGCTAGAGACGGGGGGGCTAATGAAAAA. Encoded protein: CSARDGGANEK. The whole CDR3 protein is CSARDGGANEKLFF.

Remarks on this clone: The read terminates 3 residues ahead of where the CDR3 ends, so the germline J gene completes it. The genes are TRBV2 and TRBJ2-3; 9 nucleotides line up with TRBD1. Germline V lookup: CDR1 SNHLY, CDR2 FYNNEI. The CDR3 sequence is 17 residues long. Trimming cost V 3 bases and J 2 bases; bases outside gene matches: 9. The part of the CDR3 DNA that was read is TGTGCCAGCAGTGATTCAGGGACAGGGCCAAACACAGATACG. Its translation: CASSDSGTGPNTDT. In full, the CDR3 reads CASSDSGTGPNTDTQYF.

A note on this clone: The missing CDR3 end, 3 residues past where the read stops, is filled in from the germline J gene. The chain is built from TRBV19 and TRBJ2-7; tentatively, D is TRBD1 (8 bases). The CDR3 runs to 13 residues. Germline CDR1 LNHDA, CDR2 SQIVND (reference sequence). Trimming left V 5 bases short and J 4 bases short, with 12 bases between. CDR3 in amino acids: CASSLQGGYEQYF. CDR3 bases read: TGTGCCAGTAGTTTACAGGGGGGGTACGAG.

Remarks on this clone: Sequencing ends 3 residues short of the CDR3 end; the germline J gene provides the rest. The gene calls are TRBV7-9 and TRBJ1-1; TRBD1 might be the D (6 bases). This CDR3 has 15 residues. Germline lookup yields CDR1 SEHNR and CDR2 FQNEAQ (reference sequence). Trimming shortened V by 5 bases and J by 5 bases, and 18 bases separated the two germline ends. The DNA read from the CDR3 is TGTGCCAGCAGCGAGGCGGCGGGACAAAGGACTGAA. This sequence encodes CASSEAAGQRTE. The complete CDR3 sequence is CASSEAAGQRTEAFF.

A note on this clone: The sequence runs out 3 residues before the end of the CDR3; the remainder is reconstructed from the germline J gene. The chain carries TRBV19 and TRBJ1-1; TRBD1 agrees at 12 bases. The length of the CDR3 is 16 residues. Germline lookup yields CDR1 LNHDA and CDR2 SQIVND (reference sequence). CDR3 DNA, as far as it was read: TGTGCCAGTAGTATACCCCCGGGACAGGGGGCAGATACG. Translated, it gives CASSIPPGQGADT. The entire CDR3 reads CASSIPPGQGADTAFF.

A note on this clone: The read ends 3 residues shy of where the CDR3 ends; the end is completed using the germline J gene. This chain links TRBV7-9 with TRBJ2-1; D is perhaps TRBD2 (6 bases). The germline gives CDR1 SEHNR, CDR2 FQNEAQ (reference sequence). CDR3 size: 15 residues. Trimming pared 8 bases from V and 3 bases from J, leaving 17 bases between. CDR3 bases read: TGTGCCAGCCTCTTTAGCGGAGACTTCTACAATGAG. This encodes CASLFSGDFYNE. The entire CDR3 protein reads CASLFSGDFYNEQFF.

Notes on this clone: The read terminates 3 residues before the CDR3 end, so the remaining end is supplied by the germline J gene. V usage is TRBV6-1 and J usage is TRBJ2-1, with TRBD1 matching 10 bases. This CDR3 has 16 residues. V gave up 6 bases and J gave up 5 bases; unmatched junction bases: 10. Germline assignment: CDR1 MNHNS and CDR2 SASEGT. This CDR3 is CASSERGDRGHNEQFF. The DNA read from the CDR3 is TGTGCCAGCAGCGAAAGGGGGGACAGGGGACACAATGAG.

On this clone itself: The DNA ends 3 residues before the CDR3 does, and the rest of the CDR3 is filled in from the germline J gene. The chain employs TRBV30 and TRBJ2-2; D perhaps matches TRBD2 (7 bases). The CDR3 runs 15 residues. Germline values: CDR1 GTSNPN, CDR2 SVGIG (reference sequence). The DNA read from the CDR3 is TGTGCCTGGAGTGTGGCCGACGCGGGGGCCAACGTG. Amino acid sequence: CAWSVADAGANV. The complete CDR3 protein is CAWSVADAGANVLFF. Using reference TRBV30 and TRBJ2-2 for the parts outside the CDR3, the full variable domain is SQTIHQWPATLVQPVGSPLSLECTVEGTSNPNLYWYRQAAGRGLQLLFYSVGIGQISSEVPQNLSASRPQDRQFILSSKKLLLSDSGFYLCAWSVADAGANVLFFGEGSRLTVL.

About this clone: From the germline J gene comes the end of the CDR3, since the read stops 3 residues before it. This chain joins TRBV20-1 and TRBJ2-7; 10 nucleotides match TRBD1. Germline V lookup: CDR1 DFQATT, CDR2 SNEGSKA (reference sequence). J gave up 0 bases and V 5 bases, and 4 bases lay outside the gene matches. CDR3 size: 14 residues. The CDR3 region is CSAARDRGSYEQYF. The covered CDR3 bases are TGCAGTGCTGCCCGGGACAGGGGCTCCTACGAG.

Comments on this clone: The read terminates 3 residues ahead of where the CDR3 ends, so the germline J gene completes it. This chain joins TRBV7-9 and TRBJ2-3, with D possibly being TRBD2 (7 bases). This CDR3 has 12 amino acids. CDR1 is SEHNR and CDR2 is FQNEAQ in the germline V gene (reference sequence). The CDR3 region is CASKGGGETQYF. The part of the CDR3 DNA that was read is TGTGCCAGCAAGGGGGGGGGCGAGACG.

CDR3: CASSLSLALDTQYF. The DNA read from the CDR3 is TGTGCCAGCAGTTTATCCCTAGCGCTAGATACG. The V call is TRBV28, the J call TRBJ2-3; D possibly corresponds to TRBD2 (6 bases). The read ends 3 residues early relative to the CDR3; the germline J gene fills the gap. The V and J ends lost 1 base and 5 bases respectively, with 10 bases between them. CDR3 length: 14 residues. Germline CDR1 MDHEN, CDR2 SYDVKM.

As for this clone: The CDR3 end falls 3 residues outside the read, so it is completed with the germline J gene. The rearrangement uses TRBV2 and TRBJ1-2; no reliable D call. The CDR3 extends over 13 amino acids. The germline V and J ends were trimmed by 6 bases and 4 bases, with 12 bases remaining between them. From germline, CDR1 is SNHLY and CDR2 FYNNEI. Incomplete CDR3 DNA: TGTGCCAGCAGCGAGTTCCCCAGCTATGGC. Translated: CASSEFPSYG. The entire CDR3 protein is CASSEFPSYGYTF.

On this clone itself: The read terminates 3 residues ahead of where the CDR3 ends, so the germline J gene completes it. V and J are TRBV20-1 and TRBJ2-5, with 14 bases lining up with TRBD2. The ends lost 1 base at V and 4 bases at J; junction bases unmatched: 5. The CDR3 has 16 amino acids. Per germline, CDR1 DFQATT and CDR2 SNEGSKA (reference sequence). The CDR3 protein is CSARGGGTSGGETQYF. Partial CDR3 DNA: TGCAGTGCTAGAGGGGGAGGGACTAGCGGGGGAGAGACC.

With regard to this clone: The observed sequence ends 3 residues before the CDR3 terminus, with the missing tail filled in from the germline J gene. The V gene is TRBV2, the J gene TRBJ2-5; 9 nucleotides agree with TRBD2. Germline CDR1 and CDR2: SNHLY and FYNNEI. V shed 3 bases, J shed 4 bases, and the junction held 6 bases outside the gene matches. This CDR3 has 15 amino acids. The CDR3 loop is CASSDVSGGPETQYF. The CDR3 bases that were read are TGTGCCAGCAGTGACGTCAGCGGGGGGCCAGAGACC.

With regard to this clone: The read ends 3 residues before the CDR3 terminus; that terminus is restored from the germline J gene. This chain uses TRBV19 with TRBJ2-3, with D tentatively TRBD2 (6 bases). V lost 5 bases and J lost 2, with 14 bases in between. The CDR3 extends over 15 amino acids. The germline V gene has CDR1 LNHDA and CDR2 SQIVND (reference sequence). The sequenced CDR3 bases are TGTGCCAGTAGTTTGGCGGGGACGCCCACAGATACG. Protein sequence: CASSLAGTPTDT. In full, the CDR3 reads CASSLAGTPTDTQYF.

On this clone itself: The read ends 3 residues shy of where the CDR3 ends; the end is completed using the germline J gene. Other DNA sequences from this sample encode an identical CDR3 as well. The rearrangement joins TRBV7-9 to TRBJ1-1; D perhaps matches TRBD1 (6 bases). Germline V gene lookup returns CDR1 SEHNR and CDR2 FQNEAQ (reference sequence). CDR3 length: 13 residues. Trimming removed 4 bases at V and 7 bases at J, with 13 bases between. The CDR3 loop reads CASSSPSGDEAFF. The sequenced part of the CDR3 DNA is TGTGCCAGCAGCTCCCCATCAGGGGATGAA. Supplemented by reference TRBV7-9 and TRBJ1-1, the full variable domain reads DTGVSQNPRHKITKRGQNVTFRCDPISEHNRLYWYRQTLGQGPEFLTYFQNEAQLEKSRLLSDRFSAERPKGSFSTLEIQRTEQGDSAMYLCASSSPSGDEAFFGQGTRLTVV.

With regard to this clone: Read coverage stops 3 residues before the CDR3 terminus; the germline J gene supplies the remainder. This sequence joins TRBV7-9 and TRBJ2-3; perhaps TRBD1 as D (6 bases). Per the germline V gene, CDR1 is SEHNR and CDR2 is FQNEAQ (reference sequence). This CDR3 contains 15 residues. The chain's CDR3 is CASSAEWGRQETQYF. The DNA read from the CDR3 is TGTGCCAGCAGCGCGGAGTGGGGGCGTCAGGAGACG.

Concerning this clone itself: The CDR3 end falls 3 residues outside the read, so it is completed with the germline J gene. The chain recombines TRBV18 with TRBJ1-2; 10 bases are shared with TRBD1. The CDR3 is 18 amino acids. With V trimmed by 4 bases and J by 7 bases, 18 bases remained unmatched. Germline CDR1 reads KGHSH; CDR2 reads LQKENI. The part of the CDR3 DNA that was read is TGTGCCAGCTCACAGACAGGGGGCGCCGGAGTTTCGGGCGCTGGC. This translates into CASSQTGGAGVSGAG. Given in full, the CDR3 is CASSQTGGAGVSGAGYTF.

A note on this clone: One end of the junction does not line up with germline, which may come from a read error. The CDR3 end falls 3 residues outside the read, so it is completed with the germline J gene. The chain links TRBV4-2 to TRBJ1-5; 9 nucleotides match TRBD1. Germline V CDR1 and CDR2: LGHNA, YNFKEQ. The CDR3 spans 14 residues. The CDR3 sequence is CASSPGTGYQPQHF. CDR3 DNA, as far as it was read: TGCGCCAGCAGCCCCGGGACAGGGTATCAGCCC.

Remarks on this clone: The read stops 3 residues short of the end of the CDR3; the missing end is completed from the germline J gene. The rearrangement links TRBV7-9 to TRBJ2-7; 11 positions agree with TRBD1. The CDR3 spans 14 residues. Trimming removed 7 bases from V and 5 bases from J; junction bases left unmatched: 7. The germline gives CDR1 SEHNR, CDR2 FQNEAQ (reference sequence). The CDR3 protein is CASTSPGQGDEQYF. Incomplete CDR3 DNA: TGTGCCAGCACCTCACCGGGACAGGGGGACGAG.

Regarding this clone: At one boundary the junction diverges from the germline segment, which might be a read error. The read ends 3 residues shy of where the CDR3 ends; the end is completed using the germline J gene. V and J are TRBV20-1 and TRBJ2-5; D perhaps matches TRBD1 (5 bases). The CDR3 length is 15 residues. Germline V gives CDR1 DFQATT, CDR2 SNEGSKA (reference sequence). CDR3 region: CGARDLARVGETQYF. Partial CDR3 DNA: TGCGGTGCTAGAGATCTGGCCAGGGTGGGAGAGACC.

A note on this clone: The sequenced fragment ends 3 residues before the CDR3 boundary, so the rest is inferred from the germline J gene. The gene calls are TRBV5-1 and TRBJ1-1; D is uncertain. The CDR3 is 13 amino acids. Germline CDR1 and CDR2: SGHRS and YFSETQ. This CDR3 is CASSSTLGEEAFF. The part of the CDR3 DNA that was read is TGCGCCAGCAGTTCGACCCTCGGGGAGGAA.

Notes on this clone: The CDR3 end falls 3 residues outside the read, so it is completed with the germline J gene. The genes are TRBV9 and TRBJ1-4, with D tentatively TRBD1 (5 bases). Trimming pared 4 bases from V and 2 bases from J, leaving 12 bases between. Germline CDR1 and CDR2: SGDLS and YYNGEE. CDR3 length: 15 residues. CDR3 sequence: CASSPWGDTNEKLFF. CDR3 bases read: TGTGCCAGCAGCCCCTGGGGGGACACTAATGAAAAA.